This passage covers 31 T cell receptor beta chains from one sample sequenced in a study of tumor-infiltrating lymphocytes in primary liver carcinoma. The researchers produced TCR beta cDNA from around 0.5 ug total RNA with a constant-region primer. Three-round nested multiplex PCR performed with slightly modified ARM-PCR produced the TCR beta libraries. In the first two PCR rounds, TRBV1-TRBV30 forward primers were paired with a C-beta reverse primer, and each round lasted about 10 cycles. TCRdb reanalysed the multiplex PCR reads using MiXCR and keeps one entry per CDR3 protein. There are 300,000 to 350,000 distinct CDR3 sequences in the sample; less than 65% occur only once, and about 6% lies in the top ten. Blood RNA was derived from unsorted whole blood, and germline DNA was extracted too. The source material was peripheral blood. The receptors stem from a man aged 35 to 55 with primary liver carcinoma and hepatitis B virus infection.

The rearrangement joins TRBV11-2 to TRBJ1-1; possibly TRBD1 for D (6 bases). Trimming left V 5 bases short and J 7 bases short, with 20 bases between. Germline-derived CDR1 and CDR2 are SGHAT and FQNNGV. The CDR3 has 15 amino acids. The CDR3 is CASSPRGGGDIEAFF. The DNA of the CDR3 is TGTGCCAGCAGCCCTCGAGGCGGAGGGGACATTGAAGCTTTCTTT.

The chain has TRBV11-2 and TRBJ1-2; TRBD1 matches 9 bases. This CDR3 has 13 residues. V dropped 7 bases and J dropped 9; count of bases not matched to a gene: 9. Germline loops: CDR1 SGHAT, CDR2 FQNNGV. The CDR3 DNA sequence: TGTGCCAGCAACCGGGACAGGGATCCTTGCTACACCTTC. As protein: CASNRDRDPCYTF.

This clonotype appeared many times. The rearrangement links TRBV5-5 to TRBJ1-1, with TRBD1 matching over 9 bases. Germline values: CDR1 SGHKS, CDR2 YYEKEE (reference sequence). The CDR3 is 16 residues long. Trimming took 0 bases from V and 5 from J; bases not matched to a gene: 8. The CDR3 region is CASSLAAGTGRTEAFF. The DNA for the CDR3 is TGTGCCAGCAGCTTGGCCGCGGGGACAGGGAGGACTGAAGCTTTCTTT. Drawing the rest from reference TRBV5-5 and TRBJ1-1, the complete variable domain is DAGVTQSPTHLIKTRGQQVTLRCSPISGHKSVSWYQQVLGQGPQFIFQYYEKEERGRGNFPDRFSARQFPNYSSELNVNALLLGDSALYLCASSLAAGTGRTEAFFGQGTRLTVV.

This clonotype was seen ten or more times. The J gene is TRBJ1-5, the V gene TRBV10-3, with D hard to call. CDR1 and CDR2 (germline): ENHRY, SYGVKD. This CDR3 is 15 amino acids long. Trimming removed 4 bases at V and 3 bases at J, with 13 bases between. The CDR3 protein is CAISAGVGDNQPQHF. DNA for the CDR3: TGTGCCATCAGTGCTGGCGTGGGTGACAATCAGCCCCAGCATTTT.

In regard to this clonotype: Sequence at one end of the junction differs from germline and may be a read error. The chain uses TRBV11-2 and TRBJ1-2; TRBD1 might be the D (5 bases). This CDR3 spans 13 amino acids. Germline CDR1 reads SGHAT; CDR2 reads FQNNGV. The CDR3 sequence: CPSSPQGLRGYTF. CDR3 DNA: TGTCCCAGCAGTCCGCAGGGATTACGTGGCTACACCTTC. Full variable domain (rest looked up from reference TRBV11-2 and TRBJ1-2): EAGVAQSPRYKIIEKRQSVAFWCNPISGHATLYWYQQILGQGPKLLIQFQNNGVVDDSQLPKDRFSAERLKGVDSTLKIQPAKLEDSAVYLCPSSPQGLRGYTFGSGTRLTVV.

Remarks on this clonotype: The junction departs from the called germline gene at one end, perhaps through a read error. The CDR3, as DNA: TGTGCCAACAGTTCGGACAGGGCCCGCAATCAGCCCCAGCATTTT. This encodes CANSSDRARNQPQHF. This chain links TRBV6-5 with TRBJ1-5, with 8 positions matching TRBD1. This CDR3 has 15 residues. Looked up from germline, CDR1 is MNHEY and CDR2 is SVGAGI.

A note on this clonotype: Just one base apart from a much larger clone, this may be a read error. The V and J genes are TRBV29-1 and TRBJ2-1, with 8 bases matching TRBD2. V trimming: 4 bases; J trimming: 9 bases; junction bases outside the gene matches: 8. Germline values: CDR1 SQVTM, CDR2 ANQGSEA. This CDR3 comprises 13 residues. The CDR3: CSVVAGGLSEQFF. The CDR3 DNA follows: TGCAGCGTTGTTGCGGGAGGCCTAAGTGAGCAGTTCTTC.

The CDR3 here is CASISIAGAYNEQFF. Written as DNA, the CDR3 is TGTGCCAGTATCTCAATAGCGGGAGCCTACAATGAGCAGTTCTTC. The gene calls are TRBV11-2 and TRBJ2-1; 9 bases map to TRBD2. CDR1 is SGHAT, CDR2 FQNNGV, per germline. V was clipped by 9 bases and J by 2 bases; unmatched bases: 8. The CDR3 has 15 residues.

In this sample, this clonotype turned up a few times. This rearrangement joins TRBV24-1 to TRBJ2-2; D ambiguous. This CDR3 contains 12 residues. Germline-derived CDR1 and CDR2 are KGHDR and SFDVKD. The ends were cut back, 6 bases at V and 3 bases at J, with 4 bases in the middle. The CDR3 is CATSTYTGELFF. CDR3 in DNA: TGTGCCACCAGTACTTACACCGGGGAGCTGTTTTTT.

The chain combines TRBV5-1 with TRBJ1-1, with D possibly matching TRBD1 (6 bases). Germline assignment: CDR1 SGHRS and CDR2 YFSETQ. The CDR3 has 14 residues. Trimming left V 4 bases short and J 3 bases short, with 13 bases between. The CDR3 loop is CASSPGVEYTEAFF. The CDR3 bases are TGCGCCAGCAGCCCAGGGGTTGAGTACACTGAAGCTTTCTTT.

This clonotype has just one count. The rearrangement links TRBV5-1 to TRBJ2-2, with a tentative D call TRBD1 (5 bases). The CDR3 has 16 residues. V was pared by 2 bases and J by 6 bases, with 17 bases between. Germline V gene data show CDR1 as SGHRS and CDR2 as YFSETQ. In DNA form, the CDR3 reads TGCGCCAGCAGCTTCGTTCGTACCCAGGGTTCCGGGGAGCTGTTTTTT. It encodes CASSFVRTQGSGELFF.

A word on this clonotype: The junction does not match germline at one end; this may be a read error. The chain couples TRBV29-1 to TRBJ2-1; no definite D call. This CDR3 contains 14 residues. CDR1 and CDR2 (germline): SQVTM, ANQGSEA. The DNA of the CDR3 is TGCAGCGTTGGAGATCGACTGACTTACAATGAGCAGTTCTTT. Its translation: CSVGDRLTYNEQFF.

Concerning this clonotype itself: The conserved phenylalanine or tryptophan normally closing the CDR3 is absent here, so this likely arose from a read error. The V call is TRBV4-3, the J call TRBJ2-7; tentative D call: TRBD2 (5 bases). The CDR3 is 15 residues long. The germline CDR1 and CDR2 sequences are LGHNA and YSLEER. The V gene lost 4 bases and the J gene lost 3 bases, with 16 bases spanning the gap. The CDR3 is CASSPEWGSDYEQYL. For the CDR3, the DNA is TGCGCCAGCAGCCCCGAGTGGGGTAGCGACTACGAGCAGTACCTC.

Comments on this clonotype: The junction shows a germline mismatch at one end, possibly a read error. The CDR3 is CARSQEAHTEAFF. CDR3 coding DNA: TGTGCCAGGAGCCAAGAGGCGCACACTGAAGCTTTCTTT. The rearrangement uses TRBV4-2 and TRBJ1-1; D call uncertain. Looked up from germline, CDR1 is LGHNA and CDR2 is YNFKEQ. The CDR3 totals 13 residues.

The rearrangement uses TRBV6-5 and TRBJ2-5; 7 bases line up with TRBD1. The CDR3 totals 13 residues. V was pared by 8 bases and J by 5 bases, with 8 bases of the junction left unmatched. Germline CDR1 MNHEY, CDR2 SVGAGI. The CDR3 bases are TGTGCCAGCGGCCGACAGGGATGGGAGACCCAGTACTTC. Translated, it gives CASGRQGWETQYF.

Turning to this clonotype: The junction and the germline gene differ at one end; a read error may be behind it. The chain is built from TRBV6-2 or TRBV6-3 and TRBJ2-1, with D unclear. CDR1 MNHEY and CDR2 SVGEGT come from the germline V gene. This CDR3 has 16 amino acids. The DNA for the CDR3 is TGTACCAGCAGCCCAGTGGTCTCATTATCCTACAATGAGCAGTTCTTT. Its protein product is CTSSPVVSLSYNEQFF.

Concerning this clonotype itself: A much larger clone lies one base from this, so it may be a read error. V gene TRBV10-3 combines with J gene TRBJ2-2, with 8 bases that match TRBD2. CDR1 and CDR2 from the germline V gene are ENHRY and SYGVKD. CDR3 length equals 14 residues. CDR3 region: CPISEPGGSGELFF. The CDR3 nucleotides read TGTCCCATCAGTGAGCCGGGAGGGTCTGGGGAGCTGTTTTTT.

This clonotype was observed a handful of times. The gene calls are TRBV5-1 and TRBJ2-2; D ambiguous. The germline V gene encodes CDR1 SGHRS and CDR2 YFSETQ. The CDR3 totals 15 residues. Trimming took off 2 bases at V and 0 bases at J, with 8 bases between the two ends. CDR3 sequence: CASSLSQSNTGELFF. The DNA for the CDR3 is TGCGCCAGCAGCTTATCACAATCGAACACCGGGGAGCTGTTTTTT.

This clonotype has a handful of counts. The chain uses TRBV5-6 and TRBJ2-5; D is undetermined. Trimming shortened V by 0 bases and J by 9 bases, and 3 bases separated the two germline ends. This CDR3 is 10 amino acids long. The germline V gene encodes CDR1 SGHDT and CDR2 YYEEEE. CDR3 nucleotide sequence: TGTGCCAGCAGCTTGGCCTCCCAGTACTTC. Protein product: CASSLASQYF.

The J gene is TRBJ2-3, the V gene TRBV11-1, with TRBD2 matching 14 bases. CDR1 SGHAT and CDR2 FQDESV come from the germline V gene (reference sequence). There are 15 residues in the CDR3. Trimming removed 7 bases from V and 7 bases from J; junction bases left unmatched: 7. CDR3 region: CASNFGTSGSNTQYF. The DNA of the CDR3 is TGTGCCAGCAACTTCGGGACTAGCGGGAGCAATACGCAGTATTTT.

The chain uses TRBV11-2 and TRBJ1-2, with 12 bases identical to TRBD1. Germline V gives CDR1 SGHAT, CDR2 FQNNGV. The CDR3 is made up of 17 amino acids. Trimming cost V 9 bases and J 4 bases; bases outside gene matches: 15. The CDR3 sequence: CASCLPGTGGAVYGYTF. CDR3 bases: TGTGCCAGTTGCTTACCTGGGACAGGGGGCGCAGTCTATGGCTACACCTTC.

As to this clonotype: The junction does not match germline at one end; this may be a read error. This chain connects TRBV29-1 to TRBJ2-5; D unresolved. Germline CDR1 reads SQVTM; CDR2 reads ANQGSEA. This CDR3 spans 12 amino acids. The CDR3 is CSVDLPMETQNF. The CDR3 DNA is TGCAGCGTGGACCTTCCGATGGAGACTCAGAACTTC. The variable domain in full, completed from reference TRBV29-1 and TRBJ2-5, reads SAVISQKPSRDICQRGTSLTIQCQVDSQVTMMFWYRQQPGQSLTLIATANQGSEATYESGFVIDKFPISRPNLTFSTLTVSNMSPEDSSIYLCSVDLPMETQNFGPGTRLLVL.

In the case of this clonotype: A read error may explain this, as a much larger clone is one base away. The V call is TRBV4-1, the J call TRBJ2-7; the match to TRBD2 covers 8 bases. The CDR3 contains 17 residues. V dropped 1 base and J dropped 2; count of bases not matched to a gene: 10. Germline V gene lookup returns CDR1 MGHRA and CDR2 YSYEKL. In DNA, the CDR3 is TGCGCCAGCAGCCAAGGACTATCGGGAGGGGGAGCCTACGAGCAGTACTTC. Translation: CASSQGLSGGGAYEQYF.

Points on this clonotype: Germline is not matched at one junction end, which may reflect a read error. The V call is TRBV6-2 or TRBV6-3, the J call TRBJ2-6; a possible D gene is TRBD1 (6 bases). Germline CDR1 MNHEY, CDR2 SVGEGT. CDR3 length: 17 residues. The CDR3 DNA reads as TGTGCCAGCAGCTCCGGACAGCCGAGCTCTGGGGCCAACGCCCTGACTTTT. This encodes CASSSGQPSSGANALTF.

The table lists this clonotype with a few counts. The V call is TRBV10-3, the J call TRBJ1-2; no clear D gene. Trimming cost V 0 bases and J 12 bases, with 14 bases left between them. Per germline, CDR1 ENHRY and CDR2 SYGVKD. This CDR3 has 13 residues. CDR3 bases: TGTGCCATCAGTGAGTCGCCTGAGCTTAAAGACACCTTC. This translates into CAISESPELKDTF.

Points on this clonotype: Germline is not matched at one junction end, which may reflect a read error. The V call is TRBV11-2, the J call TRBJ1-1; TRBD1 might be the D (6 bases). The CDR3 sequence is 14 residues long. Germline assignment: CDR1 SGHAT and CDR2 FQNNGV. CDR3 sequence: CACSLAGGIGEAFF. The CDR3 DNA reads as TGTGCCTGCAGCTTAGCGGGGGGCATCGGTGAAGCTTTCTTT.

Turning to this clonotype: The junction departs from germline at one end; a sequencing error may be responsible. The V gene is TRBV5-4, the J gene TRBJ2-7, with D possibly being TRBD1 (7 bases). Germline V gives CDR1 SGHNT, CDR2 YYREEE (reference sequence). The CDR3 is made up of 14 amino acids. The CDR3 sequence: CASSPGGGSYEQNF. In DNA, the CDR3 is TGTGCCAGCAGTCCCGGAGGGGGCAGCTACGAGCAGAACTTC.

The rearrangement uses TRBV11-2 and TRBJ2-1, with D hard to call. The CDR3 runs to 11 residues. From germline, CDR1 is SGHAT and CDR2 FQNNGV. The CDR3 bases are TGTGTCGGCAGCCCTGACGGAGAGCAGTTCTTC. It translates to CVGSPDGEQFF.

The rearrangement joins TRBV13 to TRBJ2-1; 7 bases are a match to TRBD2. This CDR3 has 14 amino acids. In germline, CDR1 is PRHDT, CDR2 FYEKMQ (reference sequence). V lost 7 bases and J lost 4; bases outside the gene matches: 7. In DNA, the CDR3 is TGTGCCAGCAACTCTCGGGGGGAATACAATGAGCAGTTCTTC. It yields the protein CASNSRGEYNEQFF.

This clonotype appeared a few times. The final CDR3 position lacks the conserved phenylalanine or tryptophan, pointing to a likely read error. The chain uses TRBV11-2 and TRBJ2-7; no clear D gene. The length of the CDR3 is 12 residues. Per the germline V gene, CDR1 is SGHAT and CDR2 is FQNNGV. The CDR3 nucleotides are TGTGCCAACAGCACCGCGGCACTCGAGCAGTACTTG. Its translation is CANSTAALEQYL.

On this clonotype itself: A clone one base away is much larger, so this may be a read error. The chain links TRBV5-5 to TRBJ2-7, with 9 positions matching TRBD2. The CDR3 loop spans 17 amino acids. The V gene end was trimmed by 4 bases and the J gene end by 6 bases; junction bases not matched to a gene: 17. Germline CDR1 and CDR2: SGHKS and YYEKEE (reference sequence). The CDR3 DNA follows: TGTGCCAGCAGCCCCTCCGGGACTAGCTGGAGAAGGGGCGAGCAGTACTTC. Translation gives CASSPSGTSWRRGEQYF.